This TCR beta chain came from a study of Graves' ophthalmopathy and Graves' hyperthyroidism. For the study at large: Peripheral blood collection took place at initial diagnosis, before any treatment.

The CDR3 loop spans 15 amino acids. Germline values: CDR1 MNHEY, CDR2 SVGEGT. V dropped 0 bases and J dropped 7 bases, with 10 bases sitting between them. As regards this clonotype: Its antigen is not identified.

Every ophthalmopathy donor presented moderate-to-severe activity, CAS ≥3, NOSPECS ≥4 and duration under 3 months. Someone took the PBMCs out of about 9.7 ml of fresh peripheral blood. From RNA, the CDR3 regions of TCR beta chains were amplified and sequenced. RT-PCR with HTBI primers came first, then second-round multiplex PCR. TCRdb fed the multiplex PCR reads into MiXCR, producing one record per CDR3 protein. Of 150,000 to 200,000 distinct CDR3 sequences listed, around two fifths are singletons. Whole-study findings and limits: Blood shared most expanded thyroid clonotypes above 0.001 frequency.

The receptor was isolated from a man under 40 with Graves' ophthalmopathy. The chain links TRBV6-2 or TRBV6-3 to TRBJ1-6, with D uncertain. Sequencing used peripheral blood. The CDR3 sequence is CASSYSGPGNSPLHF. In nucleotides, the CDR3 is TGTGCCAGCAGTTACTCGGGCCCAGGAAATTCACCCCTCCACTTT.